A selection of T cell receptor beta chains follows, all from one sample in a study of human T cells and chemical hapten exposure. TCRdb ran MiXCR on the RACE reads and lists one entry per CDR3 protein. Here the sample spans about 290,000 distinct CDR3 sequences, over 7.5% being singletons. Material: whole blood, obtained in connection with sensitization to the hapten diphenylcyclopropenone (DPC). The receptors originated from a man younger than 30 with alopecia areata. Some clones in this sample may be carry-over from other donors' samples. Both conserved end residues are part of each CDR3. A D gene is named only where the DNA matches it firmly. Only part of the rows carry a size: once, few, many, or a class if the clone is expanded.

v_call	clone_size	d_call	cdr3_length	j_call	cdr3_nt	cdr3_aa
TRBV5-5	many	NA	13	TRBJ2-3	TGTGCCAGCAGCTTGGCCGCGCCAGATACGCAGTATTTT	CASSLAAPDTQYF
TRBV20-1	few	NA	14	TRBJ2-3	TGCAGTGCTAGAGATCGCGGCGCAGCCGATACGCAGTATTTT	CSARDRGAADTQYF
TRBV29-1	few	NA	13	TRBJ2-4	TGCAGCGTTGAAGAGGGCGGGTTTCGGATTCAGTACTTC	CSVEEGGFRIQYF
TRBV7-2	few	NA	12	TRBJ2-7	TGTGCCAGCAGCTTAGCGCCCTACGAGCAGTACTTC	CASSLAPYEQYF
TRBV4-2	few	NA	14	TRBJ1-1	TGTGCCAGCAGCCCAACCGACAAGAACACTGAAGCTTTCTTT	CASSPTDKNTEAFF
TRBV5-1	NA	NA	13	TRBJ1-1	TGCGCCAGCAGCTTCAGCGGGGTAACTGAAGCTTTCTTT	CASSFSGVTEAFF
TRBV10-3	NA	TRBD1	15	TRBJ2-2	TGTGCCGACCTTCTCAGGGGGCGAAGCACCGGGGAGCTGTTTTTT	CADLLRGRSTGELFF
TRBV2	few	TRBD1	11	TRBJ1-1	TGTGCCAGCAGGGGACAGGGATGGGCTTTCTTT	CASRGQGWAFF
TRBV28	many	TRBD1	14	TRBJ1-5	TGTGCCAGCAGGGGGACAGGGCACAATCAGCCCCAGCATTTT	CASRGTGHNQPQHF
TRBV10-3	NA	NA	17	TRBJ1-1	TGTGCCATCAGTGACTCACCCGGGGGAGGGGGAAACACTGAAGCTTTCTTT	CAISDSPGGGGNTEAFF
TRBV2	few	TRBD2	15	TRBJ2-7	TGTGCCAGCAGTCCCCTCGGGGGGGCGGCCTACGAGCAGTACTTC	CASSPLGGAAYEQYF
TRBV20-1	NA	NA	11	TRBJ2-7	TGCAGTGCTAGGCAAGGATTCGAGCAGTACTTC	CSARQGFEQYF
TRBV7-2	NA	NA	10	TRBJ2-5	TGTGCCAGCGGAACTGAGACCCAGTACTTC	CASGTETQYF
TRBV7-2	few	NA	12	TRBJ1-2	TGTGCCAGCAGCCCCCCTCTCTATGGCTACACCTTC	CASSPPLYGYTF
TRBV28	few	NA	16	TRBJ1-4	TGTGCCAGCTATCCGACCTACGGGGGAAGGAATGAAAAACTGTTTTTT	CASYPTYGGRNEKLFF
TRBV7-8	NA	NA	15	TRBJ2-1	TGTGCCAGCATTCTACCCCGGGGGCCGATCAGGGAGCAGTTCTTC	CASILPRGPIREQFF
TRBV28	NA	TRBD1	12	TRBJ2-2	TGTGCCACCAGGGGGCGCGCCGGGGAGCTGTTTTTT	CATRGRAGELFF
TRBV6-5	NA	NA	18	TRBJ1-5	TGTGCCAGCAGTTACCCCCCCTCGACAGAAGGGGAAAATCAGCCCCAGCATTTT	CASSYPPSTEGENQPQHF
TRBV7-9	many	NA	13	TRBJ1-1	TGTGCCAGCAGCTTGGTCATGAACACTGAAGCTTTCTTT	CASSLVMNTEAFF
TRBV14	many	NA	14	TRBJ1-3	TGTGCCAGCAGCCTCTCGAACTCTGGAAACACCATATATTTT	CASSLSNSGNTIYF
TRBV5-6	NA	TRBD1	15	TRBJ1-2	TGTGCCAGCAGGTCTAGGGACAGAGCTAACTATGGCTACACCTTC	CASRSRDRANYGYTF
TRBV4-1	NA	NA	17	TRBJ1-5	TGCGCCAGCAGCCAAGATCCGAAGGGTACGACCAATCAGCCCCAGCATTTT	CASSQDPKGTTNQPQHF
TRBV15	NA	NA	12	TRBJ2-2	TGTGCCACCAGGACGGTCACCGGGGAGCTGTTTTTT	CATRTVTGELFF
TRBV7-2	NA	TRBD1	15	TRBJ1-6	TGTGCCAGCAGCTCAACGGGACAGGGGTCCGCAAGACTCCACTTT	CASSSTGQGSARLHF
TRBV29-1	NA	TRBD2	15	TRBJ2-3	TGCAGCGTAGAACCTAGCGGGGGAGTTTCAGATACGCAGTATTTT	CSVEPSGGVSDTQYF
TRBV28	NA	NA	13	TRBJ2-3	TGTGCCAGCAGTCCCTCTTACTACTATACGCAGTATTTT	CASSPSYYYTQYF
TRBV6-5	NA	TRBD1	14	TRBJ2-2	TGTGCCAGCAGTAGGGACAGTTTTACCGGGGAGCTGTTTTTT	CASSRDSFTGELFF
TRBV7-9	many	NA	14	TRBJ1-1	TGTGCCACCCAGCCGGGAGGGAGAGGCACTGAAGCTTTCTTT	CATQPGGRGTEAFF
TRBV15	many	TRBD1	14	TRBJ2-7	TGTGCCACCAGCAGAGTGGGACAGCTCTACGAGCAGTACTTC	CATSRVGQLYEQYF
TRBV28	NA	TRBD1	14	TRBJ1-1	TGTGCCAGCAGCCTTAACCCAGGGGGCACTGAAGCTTTCTTT	CASSLNPGGTEAFF
TRBV10-3	many	NA	11	TRBJ1-1	TGTGCCATCAGTGAGAACACTGAAGCTTTCTTT	CAISENTEAFF
TRBV6-2/TRBV6-3	NA	NA	15	TRBJ2-2	TGTGCCAGCAGATACGAGCGGCTGAACACCGGGGAGCTGTTTTTT	CASRYERLNTGELFF
TRBV4-3	many	NA	17	TRBJ2-2	TGCGCCAGCAGCCAAAATTTAGCAGGGCGGACCACCGGGGAGCTGTTTTTT	CASSQNLAGRTTGELFF
TRBV4-1	NA	TRBD2	17	TRBJ2-2	TGCGCCAGCAGCCTGGGACTAGCTAAATCTATCACCGGGGAGCTGTTTTTT	CASSLGLAKSITGELFF
TRBV6-5	many	NA	15	TRBJ1-1	TGTGCCAGCAGTTACTCAGGTCAGGGAGCCACTGAAGCTTTCTTT	CASSYSGQGATEAFF
TRBV15	few	TRBD1	17	TRBJ1-5	TGTGCCACCAGCAGAGGCCAGGGGGGCAATGGCAATCAGCCCCAGCATTTT	CATSRGQGGNGNQPQHF
TRBV20-1	few	NA	14	TRBJ1-1	TGCAGTGCTAGCAGCCCGGGGGATTCGTTTAGGGCTTTCTTT	CSASSPGDSFRAFF
TRBV5-1	few	NA	15	TRBJ2-3	TGCGCCAGCAGCCCCGGGAGACAGGTCGGAGATACGCAGTATTTT	CASSPGRQVGDTQYF
TRBV7-2	few	NA	13	TRBJ1-2	TGTGCCAGCAGCTTAGTTCCGTCAGATGGCTACACCTTC	CASSLVPSDGYTF
TRBV5-1	few	NA	15	TRBJ2-3	TGCGCCAGCAGCTTGCGGACAGAGCCCGGAGATACGCAGTATTTT	CASSLRTEPGDTQYF
TRBV7-9	NA	NA	13	TRBJ2-7	TGTGCCAGCAGCTCCAGGACAGACACCGAGCAGTACTTC	CASSSRTDTEQYF
TRBV13	NA	NA	17	TRBJ1-4	TGTGCCAGCAGCTTAGTTCGGGGGATGTCAACTAATGAAAAACTGTTTTTT	CASSLVRGMSTNEKLFF
TRBV7-8	NA	TRBD2	18	TRBJ2-1	TGTGCCAGCAGCTTAGTCGTTGCGAGCGGGAGCTCCTACAATGAGCAGTTCTTC	CASSLVVASGSSYNEQFF
TRBV4-3	NA	NA	16	TRBJ2-7	TGCGCCAGCAGCCAAGACCGGTCTTTAGGAGGGGAAGAGCAGTACTTC	CASSQDRSLGGEEQYF
TRBV7-6	many	TRBD1	15	TRBJ2-1	TGTGCCAGCAGCTTACAGGGACAGACCGACAATGAGCAGTTCTTC	CASSLQGQTDNEQFF
TRBV5-5	many	NA	13	TRBJ2-3	TGTGCCAGCAGCCCTAACCCTTACGGTACGCAGTATTTT	CASSPNPYGTQYF
TRBV5-1	few	TRBD2	15	TRBJ2-1	TGCGCCAGCAGCGCGGGACTAGCGTTCCAGGATGAGCAGTTCTTC	CASSAGLAFQDEQFF
TRBV6-5	many	TRBD1	17	TRBJ1-3	TGTGCCAGCAGTTACTCCGGACAGGCGAGCTCTGGAAACACCATATATTTT	CASSYSGQASSGNTIYF